In this sample, the clone carrying this T cell receptor beta chain turned up a few times. Its antigen is currently unknown. CDR1 is SGHRS and CDR2 is YFSETQ in the germline V gene. This CDR3 has 15 residues. The record originates from a study of post-analysis software for immune sequencing data. At the level of the study: Relapsing-remitting, secondary progressive and progressive-relapsing courses of multiple sclerosis were included. Study findings and constraints: By F measure, strong co-clustering occurred among samples prepared in the same batch. Patients carried 4 or 5 TRBV segments more frequently than controls did, and TRBV5-6, TRBV5-1 and TRBV20-1 were among them. People with multiple sclerosis had a significantly lower normalized Chao1 diversity than controls did.

The authors incorporated unique molecular identifiers into the TCR beta cDNA libraries. MiXCR, applied by TCRdb to the PCR reads, yields one record per CDR3 protein. The profile shows about 540,000 distinct CDR3 sequences, approximately 31% of them singletons. This clonotype was sampled from a girl younger than 18 with multiple sclerosis. The rearrangement links TRBV5-1 to TRBJ2-7; 10 bases map to TRBD1. The better agreement between TRBJ2-5 and the DNA end casts doubt on the J call. The sequenced sample was blood. The CDR3 loop reads CASSLGGQGVETQYF. In nucleotides, the CDR3 is TGCGCCAGCAGCTTGGGTGGACAGGGGGTGGAGACCCAGTACTTC.